The 20 T cell receptor beta chains reported below all come from one sample, sequenced in a study of blood T cells in healthy people across ages. It was with a sample-barcoded 5' primer and a J-beta primer mix that a second PCR of roughly 6 to 12 cycles was run. From the 5' RACE reads, TCRdb called clonotypes with MiXCR, one entry per CDR3 protein. The top ten hold roughly 22% of the sample, which has almost 800,000 distinct CDR3 sequences, about 62% seen once. What was sequenced was blood. The receptor set was obtained from a man in his thirties or forties in good health.

The chain employs TRBV6-1 and TRBJ2-3, with 10 positions matching TRBD1. This CDR3 is built from 14 residues. V lost 5 bases to trimming and J lost 6 bases; unmatched junction nucleotides: 5. Looked up from germline, CDR1 is MNHNS and CDR2 is SASEGT. In DNA form, the CDR3 reads TGTGCCAGCAGTACGGGACAGGGGTCCGATACGCAGTATTTT. Protein product: CASSTGQGSDTQYF.

This chain links TRBV20-1 with TRBJ1-2; a possible D gene is TRBD1 (6 bases). The CDR3 is made up of 12 amino acids. The germline V gene has CDR1 DFQATT and CDR2 SNEGSKA (reference sequence). The germline V and J ends were trimmed by 3 bases and 7 bases, with 12 bases remaining between them. The CDR3 region is CSAREGGSGYTF. DNA for the CDR3: TGCAGTGCTAGGGAGGGGGGAAGTGGCTACACCTTC.

This clonotype was found a few times. This chain connects TRBV12-3 or TRBV12-4 to TRBJ1-1; 10 nucleotides line up with TRBD1. This CDR3 has 15 amino acids. V lost 6 bases and J lost 3; bases outside the gene matches: 7. The DNA for the CDR3 is TGTGCCAGCAGACCTCCCGGGACAGGGGACACTGAAGCTTTCTTT. Translating it yields CASRPPGTGDTEAFF.

This clonotype was observed a few times. V is TRBV7-2 and J is TRBJ2-7; 7 nucleotides agree with TRBD1. This CDR3 has 15 residues. Germline assignment: CDR1 SGHTA and CDR2 FQGNSA. Germline trimming cut 4 bases from V and 0 bases from J; bases unmatched to any gene: 6. The DNA for the CDR3 is TGTGCCAGCAGCTGGGGGACAGCGAGCTCCTACGAGCAGTACTTC. As protein: CASSWGTASSYEQYF.

The chain couples TRBV5-1 to TRBJ2-5; TRBD2 might be the D (6 bases). This CDR3 has 17 residues. The germline V gene encodes CDR1 SGHRS and CDR2 YFSETQ. V shed 1 base and J shed 5 bases, with 21 bases lying between them. This chain's CDR3 is CASSLLSPGVEGETQYF. CDR3 DNA: TGCGCCAGCAGCTTGCTCTCTCCGGGGGTCGAGGGCGAGACCCAGTACTTC.

V and J are TRBV10-3 and TRBJ1-6, with D perhaps matching TRBD1 (6 bases). The germline V gene has CDR1 ENHRY and CDR2 SYGVKD. The CDR3 has 14 residues. Trimming left V 10 bases short and J 7 bases short, with 17 bases between. DNA of the CDR3: TGTGCCACGGGGGTGGGGAGGGGGAATTCACCCCTCCACTTT. Amino acids: CATGVGRGNSPLHF.

This clonotype was seen a handful of times. V usage is TRBV4-1 and J usage is TRBJ2-5; D is possibly TRBD1 (5 bases). The V gene's germline CDR1 is MGHRA and CDR2 YSYEKL. V was shortened by 4 bases and J by 2 bases, with 20 bases between the two germline ends. The CDR3 length is 17 residues. The CDR3 coding sequence is TGCGCCAGCAGCCGAGACGCAAAGCCCGACAGTCAAGAGACCCAGTACTTC. Translated: CASSRDAKPDSQETQYF.

This clonotype has just a few counts. This chain connects TRBV5-1 to TRBJ2-4; D may be TRBD1 or TRBD2 (5 bases each). The end of the DNA is better explained by TRBJ2-7, so the J call may be wrong. CDR1 and CDR2 (germline): SGHRS, YFSETQ. The CDR3 has 17 amino acids. CDR3 amino acids: CASSLASGTRRWDEQYF. The DNA of the CDR3 is TGCGCCAGCAGCTTGGCCTCAGGGACCAGGAGGTGGGACGAGCAGTACTTC.

This clonotype occurred once. The rearrangement uses TRBV3-1 and TRBJ1-2; TRBD1 is a possible D gene (6 bases). Germline values: CDR1 LGHDT, CDR2 YNNKEL (reference sequence). The CDR3 extends over 13 amino acids. Trimming removed 4 bases at V and 8 bases at J, with 14 bases between. This CDR3 is CASSPDSPSGYTF. The CDR3 coding sequence is TGTGCCAGCAGCCCGGACAGTCCGAGCGGCTACACCTTC.

In its sample, this clonotype was seen a few times. The chain carries TRBV11-2 and TRBJ1-2; D is perhaps TRBD1 (6 bases). Trimming took 5 bases from V and 8 from J, leaving 18 bases between them. Germline lookup yields CDR1 SGHAT and CDR2 FQNNGV. The CDR3 consists of 14 residues. The CDR3 here is CASSTHRQTGGYTF. DNA for the CDR3: TGTGCCAGCAGCACTCATCGACAGACAGGCGGCTACACCTTC. Variable domain in full (rest from reference TRBV11-2 and TRBJ1-2): EAGVAQSPRYKIIEKRQSVAFWCNPISGHATLYWYQQILGQGPKLLIQFQNNGVVDDSQLPKDRFSAERLKGVDSTLKIQPAKLEDSAVYLCASSTHRQTGGYTFGSGTRLTVV.

The chain links TRBV6-2 or TRBV6-3 to TRBJ2-3; 7 nucleotides match TRBD1. J was trimmed by 2 bases and V by 6 bases; bases with no gene match: 8. Per germline, CDR1 MNHEY and CDR2 SVGEGT. CDR3 size: 15 residues. CDR3 coding DNA: TGTGCCAGCAGGCCCCTTGAGGGGGCCACAGATACGCAGTATTTT. Its protein is CASRPLEGATDTQYF.

The chain uses TRBV9 and TRBJ2-3, with 8 bases lining up with TRBD2. CDR3 size: 16 residues. Germline CDR1 reads SGDLS; CDR2 reads YYNGEE. V gave up 4 bases and J gave up 2 bases; unmatched junction bases: 9. For the CDR3, the DNA is TGTGCCAGCAGCCGGGGGGGGCAAATTTCCACAGATACGCAGTATTTT. Translated: CASSRGGQISTDTQYF.

The chain uses TRBV15 and TRBJ2-3; perhaps D is TRBD1 or TRBD2 (5 bases each). The CDR3 sequence is 14 residues long. CDR1 is LNHNV and CDR2 is YYDKDF in the germline V gene (reference sequence). V was pared by 1 base and J by 0 bases, with 5 bases between. CDR3 coding DNA: TGTGCCACCAGCAGAGGGGGGAGCACAGATACGCAGTATTTT. Its translation: CATSRGGSTDTQYF.

V and J are TRBV7-2 and TRBJ2-5, with 10 bases identical to TRBD2. CDR3 size: 19 residues. With V trimmed by 3 bases and J by 4 bases, 17 bases remained unmatched. The germline V gene encodes CDR1 SGHTA and CDR2 FQGNSA. CDR3 in amino acids: CASSFKLSTSGMGRETQYF. In DNA, the CDR3 is TGTGCCAGCAGCTTTAAACTCTCCACTAGCGGGATGGGCAGAGAGACCCAGTACTTC. The full variable domain, rest sourced from reference TRBV7-2 and TRBJ2-5, is GAGVSQSPSNKVTEKGKDVELRCDPISGHTALYWYRQSLGQGLEFLIYFQGNSAPDKSGLPSDRFSAERTGGSVSTLTIQRTQQEDSAVYLCASSFKLSTSGMGRETQYFGPGTRLLVL.

The chain carries TRBV28 and TRBJ2-7; tentative D call: TRBD2 (5 bases). CDR3 length: 15 residues. The V gene lost 0 bases and the J gene lost 0 bases, with 9 bases spanning the gap. The germline CDR1 and CDR2 sequences are MDHEN and SYDVKM. CDR3 DNA: TGTGCCAGCAGTTTATGGGGCGCGGGCTCCTACGAGCAGTACTTC. It is translated as CASSLWGAGSYEQYF.

V gene TRBV30 combines with J gene TRBJ1-4; no definite D call. V gave up 1 base and J gave up 7 bases, with 7 bases separating them. The CDR3 consists of 12 residues. Looked up from germline, CDR1 is GTSNPN and CDR2 is SVGIG (reference sequence). CDR3 coding DNA: TGTGCCTGGAGTGAAGGCAGTGAAAAACTGTTTTTT. Its protein product is CAWSEGSEKLFF.

The chain combines TRBV7-9 with TRBJ2-3; tentative D call: TRBD1 (5 bases). V lost 7 bases to trimming and J lost 1 base, with 21 bases between them. From germline, CDR1 is SEHNR and CDR2 FQNEAQ (reference sequence). The CDR3 is 17 residues long. The CDR3 DNA reads as TGTGCCAGCACTACCCTACGAAGGGGATTCGGCACAGATACGCAGTATTTT. It is translated as CASTTLRRGFGTDTQYF.

The CDR3 is CASSYSGQGSGPGANVLTF. As DNA, the CDR3 is TGTGCCAGCAGTTACTCGGGTCAGGGTTCGGGCCCTGGGGCCAACGTCCTGACTTTC. The rearrangement joins TRBV6-2 or TRBV6-3 to TRBJ2-6, with D possibly matching TRBD1 (5 bases). Looked up from germline, CDR1 is MNHEY and CDR2 is SVGEGT. CDR3 length: 19 amino acids. V lost 0 bases and J 2 bases, leaving 17 bases between the germline ends.

This clonotype has only a few counts. The chain is built from TRBV6-1 and TRBJ2-6; TRBD2 matches at 9 bases. The CDR3 is 20 residues long. J was trimmed by 3 bases and V by 5 bases; bases with no gene match: 17. Germline CDR1 and CDR2: MNHNS and SASEGT. The CDR3 region has the DNA TGTGCCAGCAGTAGAACCTTAGCGGGAGCCCGGTCGATTGGGGCCAACGTCCTGACTTTC. Translating gives CASSRTLAGARSIGANVLTF.

The chain couples TRBV12-5 to TRBJ2-5; D is perhaps TRBD1 (6 bases). V shed 2 bases and J shed 5 bases, with 12 bases lying between them. Germline CDR1 is LGHNT and CDR2 is FRNRAP. The CDR3 sequence is 14 residues long. For the CDR3, the DNA is TGTGCTAGTGGTTTGTCCGCTAGGGGGGAGACCCAGTACTTC. Translation gives CASGLSARGETQYF.